These 5 T cell receptor beta chains share one sample of origin, sequenced in a study of blood T cell repertoires in COVID-19. Method: immunoSEQ multiplex PCR; TCRdb's copy keeps in-frame clones and lacks some. This sample has 170,000 or so clones, with about 88% found just once. Source material: peripheral blood. The receptors come from a man aged 35-49 years with active or convalescent COVID-19.

The chain employs TRBV29-1 and TRBJ2-5, with D possibly being TRBD1 (5 bases). The CDR3 loop spans 11 amino acids. The V gene's germline CDR1 is SQVTM and CDR2 ANQGSEA. Trimming took 7 bases from V and 5 from J, leaving 11 bases between them. The CDR3 nucleotides read TGCAGCGCCCAACAGGCGGAGACCCAGTACTTC. It codes for CSAQQAETQYF.

The chain joins TRBV15 to TRBJ1-2, with a tentative D call TRBD1 (5 bases). This CDR3 region has 15 residues. CDR1 LNHNV and CDR2 YYDKDF come from the germline V gene (reference sequence). Trimming stripped 0 bases from V and 8 bases from J, with 16 bases between. CDR3 protein: CATSRDSMAGNGYTF. The DNA of the CDR3 is TGTGCCACCAGCAGAGATTCGATGGCAGGGAACGGCTACACCTTC.

The V call is TRBV4-1, the J call TRBJ2-1; D might be TRBD1 (5 bases). Trimming pared 7 bases from V and 10 bases from J, leaving 20 bases between. CDR3 length equals 14 residues. Per the germline V gene, CDR1 is MGHRA and CDR2 is YSYEKL. Written as DNA, the CDR3 is TGCGCCAGCAACGACAGAGCCCAAACAAGGGAGCAGTTCTTC. Amino acid sequence: CASNDRAQTREQFF.

J is TRBJ2-4 and V is TRBV9; D perhaps matches TRBD2 (5 bases). The CDR3 runs to 14 residues. Germline V lookup: CDR1 SGDLS, CDR2 YYNGEE. The ends were cut back, 4 bases at V and 8 bases at J, with 16 bases in the middle. CDR3 DNA: TGTGCCAGCAGCCCTGGACTCCAATGGGACATTCAGTACTTC. The encoded protein is CASSPGLQWDIQYF.

V gene TRBV5-1 combines with J gene TRBJ2-3; TRBD2 is a possible D gene (6 bases). This CDR3 comprises 15 residues. The V and J ends lost 0 bases and 6 bases respectively, with 14 bases between them. Germline-derived CDR1 and CDR2 are SGHRS and YFSETQ. The CDR3 DNA sequence: TGCGCCAGCAGCTTGGGCCCGCTGGGAGGCGATACGCAGTATTTT. Translating gives CASSLGPLGGDTQYF. The whole variable domain, remainder taken from reference TRBV5-1 and TRBJ2-3, is KAGVTQTPRYLIKTRGQQVTLSCSPISGHRSVSWYQQTPGQGLQFLFEYFSETQRNKGNFPGRFSGRQFSNSRSEMNVSTLELGDSALYLCASSLGPLGGDTQYFGPGTRLTVL.